The 9 T cell receptor beta chains presented below share a single source sample, sequenced in a study of cytomegalovirus exposure and HLA in healthy donors. 60 Vbeta and 13 Jbeta primers were used in PCR. The data were produced by immunoSEQ multiplex PCR, yet TCRdb's version contains in-frame clones alone and is incomplete. The table records 130,000 or so clones, under 10% of them present only once. Input material: PBMCs. The receptors originated from a woman in her 40s in good health and CMV-seropositive.

This clone has a handful of counts. V gene TRBV4-3 combines with J gene TRBJ1-2, with 8 bases aligning to TRBD1. The CDR3 extends over 15 amino acids. Germline assignment: CDR1 LGHNA and CDR2 YSLEER. Trimming took 0 bases from V and 4 from J; bases not matched to a gene: 4. The DNA for the CDR3 is TGCGCCAGCAGCCAAGACCCAACAGGGGGCTATGGCTACACCTTC. Amino acid sequence: CASSQDPTGGYGYTF.

The rearrangement links TRBV4-2 to TRBJ1-2, with TRBD1 identical over 8 bases. J was trimmed by 4 bases and V by 2 bases; bases with no gene match: 3. Germline values: CDR1 LGHNA, CDR2 YNFKEQ. This CDR3 has 14 amino acids. For the CDR3, the DNA is TGTGCCAGCAGCCAAAGAACAGGGGGCTATGGCTACACCTTC. Amino acid sequence: CASSQRTGGYGYTF.

This clone appeared a few times. The gene calls are TRBV5-1 and TRBJ2-1, with 8 bases matching TRBD2. V lost 3 bases and J lost 2; bases outside the gene matches: 7. This CDR3 is 16 amino acids long. The germline gives CDR1 SGHRS, CDR2 YFSETQ. CDR3 region: CASSSRGAPPYNEQFF. The CDR3 coding sequence is TGCGCCAGCAGCTCGCGGGGGGCTCCTCCCTACAATGAGCAGTTCTTC.

This clone was recorded a few times. The chain is built from TRBV2 and TRBJ2-4, with D maybe TRBD2 (6 bases). The CDR3 runs to 15 residues. Trimming left V 6 bases short and J 1 base short, with 13 bases between. CDR1 is SNHLY, CDR2 FYNNEI, per germline. The CDR3 spells CASSEWGDAKNIQYF. DNA for the CDR3: TGTGCCAGCAGCGAATGGGGGGACGCCAAAAACATTCAGTACTTC.

This clone turned up a few times. The V gene is TRBV7-6, the J gene TRBJ1-1; D not resolved. CDR3 length: 16 residues. From germline, CDR1 is SGHVS and CDR2 FNYEAQ. Deletions cut 5 bases from V and 4 bases from J, with 20 bases between. The CDR3 sequence is CASSASLRARGTEAFF. CDR3 nucleotide sequence: TGTGCCAGCAGCGCCAGCCTCCGAGCCCGGGGCACTGAAGCTTTCTTT. Supplemented by reference TRBV7-6 and TRBJ1-1, the full variable domain reads GAGVSQSPRYKVTKRGQDVALRCDPISGHVSLYWYRQALGQGPEFLTYFNYEAQQDKSGLPNDRFSAERPEGSISTLTIQRTEQRDSAMYRCASSASLRARGTEAFFGQGTRLTVV.

The V gene is TRBV7-2, the J gene TRBJ2-2; 14 bases map to TRBD2. V lost 5 bases to trimming and J lost 5 bases; unmatched junction nucleotides: 7. The germline V gene encodes CDR1 SGHTA and CDR2 FQGNSA. CDR3 size: 17 residues. The CDR3 DNA reads TGTGCCAGCAGCGATGGGACTAGCGGGGGAATAACCGGGGAGCTGTTTTTT. It encodes CASSDGTSGGITGELFF.

The chain carries TRBV28 and TRBJ1-6; D call uncertain. Between the trimmed V and J ends, which lost 6 bases and 7 bases, there was a span of 22 bases. Germline V lookup: CDR1 MDHEN, CDR2 SYDVKM. CDR3 size: 17 residues. CDR3 nucleotide sequence: TGTGCCAGCAGCTCACCGGAGGCACGACCGGGGAATTCACCCCTCCACTTT. It translates to CASSSPEARPGNSPLHF.

The chain is built from TRBV9 and TRBJ2-3, with TRBD2 identical over 10 bases. From germline, CDR1 is SGDLS and CDR2 YYNGEE. V trimming: 0 bases; J trimming: 5 bases; junction bases outside the gene matches: 12. The CDR3 loop spans 18 amino acids. CDR3 in amino acids: CASSVEPGAGGPGDTQYF. The CDR3 DNA sequence: TGTGCCAGCAGCGTAGAGCCGGGAGCGGGGGGGCCAGGAGATACGCAGTATTTT.

This chain links TRBV28 with TRBJ2-7; the D gene is possibly TRBD1 (6 bases). The V end was cut by 8 bases, the J end by 0 bases, with 17 bases between. CDR3 length: 15 amino acids. CDR1 and CDR2 from the germline V gene are MDHEN and SYDVKM. The CDR3 coding sequence is TGTGCCAGCCGATCCGGGACAAAGAGCTCCTACGAGCAGTACTTC. Its translation is CASRSGTKSSYEQYF.